These 11 T cell receptor beta chains share one sample of origin, sequenced in a study of CD8 T cells in ankylosing spondylitis. TCRdb used MiXCR to reprocess the 5' RACE reads, holding one entry per CDR3 protein. The sample comprises some 130,000 distinct CDR3 sequences, roughly 6.6% of which are singletons, and under 15% rests with the top ten. What was sequenced was blood, either unsorted or a sorted T cell fraction (not recorded which). The receptors stem from a female donor with ankylosing spondylitis or in good health (not recorded which).

This clonotype came up many times. The CDR3 here is CSGEHQETQYF. The CDR3 DNA follows: TGCAGTGGGGAGCACCAAGAGACCCAGTACTTC. The chain joins TRBV20-1 to TRBJ2-5, with D perhaps TRBD2 (5 bases). V was cut by 7 bases and J by 0 bases, with 6 bases left in between. This CDR3 has 11 residues. Per the germline V gene, CDR1 is DFQATT and CDR2 is SNEGSKA (reference sequence).

In this sample, this clonotype turned up many times. The chain has TRBV14 and TRBJ1-4; the D gene is possibly TRBD1 (5 bases). This CDR3 spans 16 amino acids. CDR1 is SGHDN, CDR2 FVKESK, per germline. V lost 4 bases and J 7 bases, leaving 19 bases between the germline ends. The CDR3 loop is CASSPRAGIVTEKLFF. The CDR3, as DNA: TGTGCCAGCAGCCCCCGGGCAGGGATAGTAACTGAAAAACTGTTTTTT.

Many counts were recorded for this clonotype. This chain uses TRBV27 with TRBJ2-7, with TRBD1 matching over 8 bases. Losses at the gene ends were 3 bases for V and 7 bases for J; bases not matched to a gene: 14. The CDR3 is made up of 16 amino acids. Germline values: CDR1 MNHEY, CDR2 SMNVEV (reference sequence). The CDR3 loop is CASSFLRDRLYLEQYF. The CDR3, as DNA: TGTGCCAGCAGTTTCCTCCGGGACAGGCTATACCTTGAGCAGTACTTC.

In its sample, this clonotype was seen many times. This chain uses TRBV7-2 with TRBJ1-4, with unresolved D. The V end was cut by 2 bases, the J end by 6 bases, with 7 bases between. CDR1 and CDR2 (germline): SGHTA, FQGNSA. CDR3 length equals 13 residues. CDR3 amino acids: CASSLSDYEKLFF. CDR3 DNA sequence: TGTGCCAGCAGCTTATCTGATTATGAAAAACTGTTTTTT.

This clonotype was seen many times. As DNA, the CDR3 is TGTGCCAGCTCTGGGGTCCCGAGTTACGCCGGGGAGCTGTTTTTT. This sequence encodes CASSGVPSYAGELFF. The J gene is TRBJ2-2, the V gene TRBV18; D is uncertain. CDR1 is KGHSH and CDR2 is LQKENI in the germline V gene. The ends were cut back, 6 bases at V and 6 bases at J, with 17 bases in the middle. CDR3 length equals 15 residues.

This clonotype came up many times. V usage is TRBV20-1 and J usage is TRBJ1-2, with D unclear. The length of the CDR3 is 13 residues. V lost 6 bases and J 5 bases, leaving 16 bases between the germline ends. Looked up from germline, CDR1 is DFQATT and CDR2 is SNEGSKA (reference sequence). CDR3 bases: TGCAGTGCCCTGACTGGTATCGGATATGGCTACACCTTC. Its translation is CSALTGIGYGYTF.

This clonotype was observed many times. The chain recombines TRBV5-1 with TRBJ1-2, with a tentative D call TRBD1 (6 bases). There are 14 residues in the CDR3. The germline V gene has CDR1 SGHRS and CDR2 YFSETQ. V was cut by 6 bases and J by 8 bases, with 20 bases left in between. The DNA for the CDR3 is TGCGCCAGCACCTTTGGTGCGGGGGCGCAAGGCTACACCTTC. Translated: CASTFGAGAQGYTF.

This clonotype was observed many times. The chain links TRBV20-1 to TRBJ2-1, with 7 bases matching TRBD1. Trimming removed 2 bases from V and 5 bases from J; junction bases left unmatched: 15. The CDR3 extends over 17 amino acids. CDR1 and CDR2 (germline): DFQATT, SNEGSKA (reference sequence). DNA for the CDR3: TGCAGTGCTAGACCCGCCCCACCGACAGGGAGAAACAATGAGCAGTTCTTC. Protein sequence: CSARPAPPTGRNNEQFF.

The chain couples TRBV10-3 to TRBJ1-1; 8 bases fit TRBD1. The length of the CDR3 is 14 residues. Germline CDR1 is ENHRY and CDR2 is SYGVKD. The V and J ends lost 3 bases and 1 base, in that order; junction bases with no gene match: 1. CDR3: CAISEQGENTEAFF. The CDR3 bases are TGTGCCATCAGTGAACAGGGGGAGAACACTGAAGCTTTCTTT.

The J gene is TRBJ2-3, the V gene TRBV20-1, with D perhaps matching TRBD1 (5 bases). From germline, CDR1 is DFQATT and CDR2 SNEGSKA (reference sequence). The CDR3 sequence is 16 residues long. V lost 6 bases, J lost 0 bases, and 19 bases lay in between. The CDR3 sequence: CSAPTSTATSTDTQYF. CDR3 sequence (DNA): TGCAGTGCGCCCACCTCGACAGCCACTAGCACAGATACGCAGTATTTT.

This clonotype occurred many times. CDR3 residues: CASSSPPDEQYF. The CDR3 nucleotides read TGCGCCAGCAGCTCGCCGCCTGACGAGCAGTACTTC. This sequence joins TRBV5-1 and TRBJ2-7; D call uncertain. Trimming cost V 3 bases and J 5 bases, with 9 bases left between them. The CDR3 spans 12 residues. In germline, CDR1 is SGHRS, CDR2 YFSETQ.